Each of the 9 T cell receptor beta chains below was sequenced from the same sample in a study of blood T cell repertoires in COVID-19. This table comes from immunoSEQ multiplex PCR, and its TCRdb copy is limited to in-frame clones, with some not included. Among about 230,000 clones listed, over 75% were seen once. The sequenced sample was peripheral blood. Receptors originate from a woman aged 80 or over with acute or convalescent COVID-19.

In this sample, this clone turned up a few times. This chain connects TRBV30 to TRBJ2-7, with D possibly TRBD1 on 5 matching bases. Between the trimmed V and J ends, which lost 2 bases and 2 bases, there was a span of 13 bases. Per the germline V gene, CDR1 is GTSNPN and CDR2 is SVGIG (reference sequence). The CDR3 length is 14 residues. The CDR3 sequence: CAWSPPTATYEQYF. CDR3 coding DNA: TGTGCCTGGAGTCCACCGACAGCTACCTACGAGCAGTACTTC. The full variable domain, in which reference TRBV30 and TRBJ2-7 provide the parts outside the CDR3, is SQTIHQWPATLVQPVGSPLSLECTVEGTSNPNLYWYRQAAGRGLQLLFYSVGIGQISSEVPQNLSASRPQDRQFILSSKKLLLSDSGFYLCAWSPPTATYEQYFGPGTRLTVT.

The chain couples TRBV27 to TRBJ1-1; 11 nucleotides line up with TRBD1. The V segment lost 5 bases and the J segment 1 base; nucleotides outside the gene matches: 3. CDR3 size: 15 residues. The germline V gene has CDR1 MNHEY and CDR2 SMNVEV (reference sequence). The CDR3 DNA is TGTGCCAGCAGTCGGGGGACAGGGGGGAACACTGAAGCTTTCTTT. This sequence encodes CASSRGTGGNTEAFF.

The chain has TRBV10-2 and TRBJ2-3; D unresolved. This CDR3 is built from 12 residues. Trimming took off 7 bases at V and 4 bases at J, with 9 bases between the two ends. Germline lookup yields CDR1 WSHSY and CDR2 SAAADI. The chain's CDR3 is CASTLGADTQYF. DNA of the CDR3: TGCGCCAGCACCCTAGGAGCAGATACGCAGTATTTT.

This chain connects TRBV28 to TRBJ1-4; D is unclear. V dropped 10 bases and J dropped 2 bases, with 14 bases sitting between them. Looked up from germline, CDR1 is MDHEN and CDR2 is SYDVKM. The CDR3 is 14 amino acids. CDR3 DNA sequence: TGTGCCACCGCTAAGCGGGCGACTAATGAAAAACTGTTTTTT. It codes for CATAKRATNEKLFF.

CDR3 loop: CASSLTGGGYGYTF. CDR3 nucleotide sequence: TGTGCCAGCAGCTTGACAGGGGGCGGCTATGGCTACACCTTC. The chain combines TRBV7-2 with TRBJ1-2; 10 nucleotides align to TRBD1. Germline assignment: CDR1 SGHTA and CDR2 FQGNSA. V was pared by 3 bases and J by 4 bases, with 2 bases of the junction left unmatched. The length of the CDR3 is 14 residues.

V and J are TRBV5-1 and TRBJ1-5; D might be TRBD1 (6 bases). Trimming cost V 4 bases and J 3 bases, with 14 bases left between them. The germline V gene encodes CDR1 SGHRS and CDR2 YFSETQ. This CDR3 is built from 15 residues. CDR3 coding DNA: TGCGCCAGCAGCGCCCGGGCGGGGGCCAATCAGCCCCAGCATTTT. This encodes CASSARAGANQPQHF.

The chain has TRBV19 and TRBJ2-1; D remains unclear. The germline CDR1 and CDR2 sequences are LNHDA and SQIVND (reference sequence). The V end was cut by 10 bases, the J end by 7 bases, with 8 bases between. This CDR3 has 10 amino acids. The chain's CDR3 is CATGLNEQFF. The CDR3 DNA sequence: TGTGCCACCGGTCTGAATGAGCAGTTCTTC.

CDR3 amino acids: CASSLRQGADTIYF. In nucleotides, the CDR3 is TGCGCCAGCAGCTTGCGACAGGGGGCCGACACCATATATTTT. The chain carries TRBV5-1 and TRBJ1-3, with 10 positions matching TRBD1. The V gene's germline CDR1 is SGHRS and CDR2 YFSETQ. V was pared by 1 base and J by 8 bases, with 3 bases of the junction left unmatched. The CDR3 covers 14 residues.

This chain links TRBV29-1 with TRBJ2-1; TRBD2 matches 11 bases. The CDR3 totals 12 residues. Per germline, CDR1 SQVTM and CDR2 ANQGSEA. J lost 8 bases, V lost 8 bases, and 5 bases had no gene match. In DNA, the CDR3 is TGCAGCTCCGATAGCGGGGGGGATGAGCAGTTCTTC. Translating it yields CSSDSGGDEQFF.